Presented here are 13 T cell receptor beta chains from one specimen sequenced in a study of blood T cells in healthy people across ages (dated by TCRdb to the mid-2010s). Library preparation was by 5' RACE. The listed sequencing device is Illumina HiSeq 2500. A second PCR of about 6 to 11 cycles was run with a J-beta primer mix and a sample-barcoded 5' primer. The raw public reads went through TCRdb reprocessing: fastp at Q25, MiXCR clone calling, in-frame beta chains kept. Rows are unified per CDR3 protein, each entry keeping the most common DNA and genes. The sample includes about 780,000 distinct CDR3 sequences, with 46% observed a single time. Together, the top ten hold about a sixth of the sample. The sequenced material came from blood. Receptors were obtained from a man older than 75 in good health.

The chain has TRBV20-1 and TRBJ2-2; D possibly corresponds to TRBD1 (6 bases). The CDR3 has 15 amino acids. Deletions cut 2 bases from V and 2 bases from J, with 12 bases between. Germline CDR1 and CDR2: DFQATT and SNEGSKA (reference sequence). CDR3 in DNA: TGCAGTGCTAGACCTACAGGGACCAACACCGGGGAGCTGTTTTTT. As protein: CSARPTGTNTGELFF.

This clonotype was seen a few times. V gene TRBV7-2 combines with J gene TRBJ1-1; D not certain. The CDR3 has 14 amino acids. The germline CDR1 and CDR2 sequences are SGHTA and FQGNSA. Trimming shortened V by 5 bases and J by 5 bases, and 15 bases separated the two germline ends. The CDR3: CASSPALGGTEAFF. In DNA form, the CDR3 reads TGTGCCAGCAGCCCCGCCCTGGGTGGGACTGAAGCTTTCTTT.

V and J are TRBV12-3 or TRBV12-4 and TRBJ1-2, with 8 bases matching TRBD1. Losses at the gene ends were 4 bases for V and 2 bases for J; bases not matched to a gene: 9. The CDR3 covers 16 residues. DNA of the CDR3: TGTGCCAGCAGTTCTCACCCGACAGGGGCGAACTATGGCTACACCTTC. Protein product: CASSSHPTGANYGYTF.

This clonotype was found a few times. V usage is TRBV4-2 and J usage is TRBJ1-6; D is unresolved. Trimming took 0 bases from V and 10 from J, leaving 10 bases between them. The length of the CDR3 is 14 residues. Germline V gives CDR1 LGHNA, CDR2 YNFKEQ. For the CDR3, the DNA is TGTGCCAGCAGCCAAGAATGGCGAGAGTCACCCCTCCACTTT. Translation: CASSQEWRESPLHF.

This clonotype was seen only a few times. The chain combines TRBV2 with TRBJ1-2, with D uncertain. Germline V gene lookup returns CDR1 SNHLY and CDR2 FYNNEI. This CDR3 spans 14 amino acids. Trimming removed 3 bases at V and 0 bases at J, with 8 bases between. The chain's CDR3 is CASSDLGSNYGYTF. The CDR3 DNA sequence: TGTGCCAGCAGTGACCTGGGGTCTAACTATGGCTACACCTTC.

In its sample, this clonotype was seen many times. The CDR3 region has the DNA TGCGCCAGCAGCCAAGAGATAGCACTTGAGCAGTTCTTC. This translates into CASSQEIALEQFF. V gene TRBV4-3 combines with J gene TRBJ2-1; D is unresolved. V was trimmed by 0 bases and J by 9 bases, leaving 9 bases between them. From germline, CDR1 is LGHNA and CDR2 YSLEER. The CDR3 sequence is 13 residues long.

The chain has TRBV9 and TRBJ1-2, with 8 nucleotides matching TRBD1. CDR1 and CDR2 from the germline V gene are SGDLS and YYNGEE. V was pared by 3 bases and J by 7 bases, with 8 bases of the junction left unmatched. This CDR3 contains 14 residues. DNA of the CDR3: TGTGCCAGCAGCGCCGACCCAGGGGGCTTTGGCTACACCTTC. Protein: CASSADPGGFGYTF.

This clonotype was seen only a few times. The CDR3 protein is CASKVASGVYNEQFF. The CDR3, as DNA: TGTGCCAGCAAGGTCGCTAGCGGAGTATACAATGAGCAGTTCTTC. The chain is built from TRBV28 and TRBJ2-1, with TRBD2 matching 7 bases. The CDR3 contains 15 residues. The J segment lost 4 bases and the V segment lost 7 bases, leaving 10 bases of the junction unmatched. Germline V gives CDR1 MDHEN, CDR2 SYDVKM.

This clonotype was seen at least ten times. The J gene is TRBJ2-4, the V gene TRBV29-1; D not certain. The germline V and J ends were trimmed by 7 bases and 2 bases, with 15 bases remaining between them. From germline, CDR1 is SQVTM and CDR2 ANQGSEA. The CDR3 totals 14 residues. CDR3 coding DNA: TGCAGCGCCGTATTGGGTCAATCCAAAAACATTCAGTACTTC. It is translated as CSAVLGQSKNIQYF. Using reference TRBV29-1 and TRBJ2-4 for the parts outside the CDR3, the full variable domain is SAVISQKPSRDICQRGTSLTIQCQVDSQVTMMFWYRQQPGQSLTLIATANQGSEATYESGFVIDKFPISRPNLTFSTLTVSNMSPEDSSIYLCSAVLGQSKNIQYFGAGTRLSVL.

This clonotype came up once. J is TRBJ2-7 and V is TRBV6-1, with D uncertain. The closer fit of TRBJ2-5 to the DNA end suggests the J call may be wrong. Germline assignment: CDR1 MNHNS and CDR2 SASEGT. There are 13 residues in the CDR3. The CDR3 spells CASSEIGMETQYF. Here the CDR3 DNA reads TGTGCCAGCAGTGAAATAGGGATGGAGACCCAGTACTTC.

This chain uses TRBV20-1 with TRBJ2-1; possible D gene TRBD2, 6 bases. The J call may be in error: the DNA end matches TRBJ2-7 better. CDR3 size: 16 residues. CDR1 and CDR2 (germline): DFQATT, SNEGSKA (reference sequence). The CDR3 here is CSASFRSGGSYNEQYF. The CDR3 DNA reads TGCAGTGCTAGTTTTCGTAGCGGCGGCTCCTACAATGAGCAGTACTTC.

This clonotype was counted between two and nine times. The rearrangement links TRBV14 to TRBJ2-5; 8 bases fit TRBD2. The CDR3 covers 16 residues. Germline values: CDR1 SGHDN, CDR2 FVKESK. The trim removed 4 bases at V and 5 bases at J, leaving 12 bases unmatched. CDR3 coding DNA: TGTGCCAGCAGCCGACGACTTAGCGGGACTCTTGAGACCCAGTACTTC. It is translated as CASSRRLSGTLETQYF. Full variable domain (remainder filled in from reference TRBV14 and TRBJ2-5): EAGVTQFPSHSVIEKGQTVTLRCDPISGHDNLYWYRRVMGKEIKFLLHFVKESKQDESGMPNNRFLAERTGGTYSTLKVQPAELEDSGVYFCASSRRLSGTLETQYFGPGTRLLVL.

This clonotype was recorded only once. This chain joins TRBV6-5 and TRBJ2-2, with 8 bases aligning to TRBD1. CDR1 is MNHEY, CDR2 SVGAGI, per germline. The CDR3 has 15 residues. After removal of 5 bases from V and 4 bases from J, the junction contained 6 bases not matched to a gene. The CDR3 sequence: CASSPRTGLTGELFF. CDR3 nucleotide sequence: TGTGCCAGCAGTCCGCGGACAGGGCTCACCGGGGAGCTGTTTTTT.